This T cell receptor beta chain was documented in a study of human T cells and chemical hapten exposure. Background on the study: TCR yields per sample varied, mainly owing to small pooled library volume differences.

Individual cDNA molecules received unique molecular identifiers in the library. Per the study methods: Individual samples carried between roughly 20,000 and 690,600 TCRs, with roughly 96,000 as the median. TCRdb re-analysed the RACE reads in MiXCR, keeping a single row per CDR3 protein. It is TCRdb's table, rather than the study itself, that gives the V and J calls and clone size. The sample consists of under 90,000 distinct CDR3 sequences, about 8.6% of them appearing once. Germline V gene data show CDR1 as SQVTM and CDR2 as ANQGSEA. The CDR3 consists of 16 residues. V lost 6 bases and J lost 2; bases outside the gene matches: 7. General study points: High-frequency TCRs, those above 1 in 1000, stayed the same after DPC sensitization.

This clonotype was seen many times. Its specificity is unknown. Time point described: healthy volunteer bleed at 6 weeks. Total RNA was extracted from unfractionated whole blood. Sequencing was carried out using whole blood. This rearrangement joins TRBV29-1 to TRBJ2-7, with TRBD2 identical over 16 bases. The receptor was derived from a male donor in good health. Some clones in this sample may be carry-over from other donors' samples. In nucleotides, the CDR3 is TGCAGCGTGTCCGGGACTAGCGGGAGGGGAACCTACGAGCAGTACTTC. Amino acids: CSVSGTSGRGTYEQYF.